This is a list of T cell receptor beta chains from one sample in a study of blood T cell repertoires in COVID-19. Libraries were prepared by immunoSEQ multiplex PCR; TCRdb keeps only in-frame clonotypes and omits some of them. The sample records 130,000 or so clones, around 89% being singletons. The sample was peripheral blood. These receptors were taken from a man in his 60s with COVID-19, enrolled during active disease. Both conserved end residues are part of each CDR3. A D gene is named only where the DNA matches it firmly. Clone size is stated in some rows and not others, as once, few, many or a class when expanded.

V: TRBV7-2
J: TRBJ1-6
D: TRBD1
size: -
CDR3: CASSIWTGANSPLHF
DNA: TGTGCCAGCAGCATTTGGACAGGGGCTAATTCACCCCTCCACTTT

V: TRBV6-5
J: TRBJ2-7
D: TRBD2
size: -
CDR3: CASRESGGASYEQYF
DNA: TGTGCCAGCAGGGAGAGCGGGGGGGCTTCCTACGAGCAGTACTTC

V: TRBV11-3
J: TRBJ2-3
D: -
size: -
CDR3: CASSLVAGADTQYF
DNA: TGTGCCAGCAGCTTAGTTGCAGGGGCAGATACGCAGTATTTT

V: TRBV6-6
J: TRBJ2-5
D: TRBD1
size: -
CDR3: CASRLSTGTGQETQYF
DNA: TGTGCCAGCAGGCTATCGACCGGGACAGGGCAAGAGACCCAGTACTTC

V: TRBV9
J: TRBJ1-1
D: TRBD1
size: -
CDR3: CASSAAGTGWNTEAFF
DNA: TGTGCCAGCAGCGCCGCCGGGACAGGGTGGAACACTGAAGCTTTCTTT

V: TRBV9
J: TRBJ2-7
D: TRBD1
size: -
CDR3: CASSARDRPDYEQYF
DNA: TGTGCCAGCAGCGCCCGGGACAGGCCCGACTACGAGCAGTACTTC

V: TRBV28
J: TRBJ2-2
D: TRBD1
size: -
CDR3: CASSPRTGRFTGELFF
DNA: TGTGCCAGCAGTCCAAGGACAGGCCGCTTCACCGGGGAGCTGTTTTTT

V: TRBV10-3
J: TRBJ1-2
D: TRBD1
size: few
CDR3: CAITFDRARYGYTF
DNA: TGTGCCATCACCTTCGACAGGGCGAGGTATGGCTACACCTTC

V: TRBV5-4
J: TRBJ2-3
D: TRBD2
size: -
CDR3: CASSLIGAGGTDTQYF
DNA: TGTGCCAGCAGCTTGATCGGAGCGGGGGGTACAGATACGCAGTATTTT

V: TRBV5-4
J: TRBJ1-2
D: TRBD1
size: -
CDR3: CASSLVPQTGHLGYTF
DNA: TGTGCCAGCAGCTTGGTCCCCCAGACAGGGCATTTAGGCTACACCTTC

V: TRBV20-1
J: TRBJ1-1
D: -
size: -
CDR3: CSASSRQQNTEAFF
DNA: TGCAGTGCTAGTTCGAGACAGCAGAACACTGAAGCTTTCTTT

V: TRBV5-6
J: TRBJ1-1
D: TRBD1
size: -
CDR3: CASSRGTGGASEAFF
DNA: TGTGCCAGCAGTCGGGGAACAGGGGGCGCTTCTGAAGCTTTCTTT

V: TRBV3-1/TRBV3-2
J: TRBJ2-1
D: -
size: once
CDR3: CASSPCFGDEQFF
DNA: TGTGCCAGCAGCCCCTGCTTCGGGGATGAGCAGTTCTTC

V: TRBV29-1
J: TRBJ1-1
D: TRBD1
size: -
CDR3: CSVEDEGQGGLTEAFF
DNA: TGCAGCGTTGAAGACGAAGGACAGGGGGGGCTGACTGAAGCTTTCTTT

V: TRBV6-5
J: TRBJ1-1
D: -
size: -
CDR3: CASSRGDPMNTEAFF
DNA: TGTGCCAGCAGCCGCGGGGACCCCATGAACACTGAAGCTTTCTTT

V: TRBV19
J: TRBJ1-6
D: -
size: few
CDR3: CASSQQGYNSPLHF
DNA: TGTGCCAGTAGTCAACAGGGTTATAATTCACCCCTCCACTTT

V: TRBV11-3
J: TRBJ2-5
D: TRBD2
size: -
CDR3: CASSMRGGLETQYF
DNA: TGTGCCAGCAGTATGAGGGGAGGGTTGGAGACCCAGTACTTC

V: TRBV2
J: TRBJ2-1
D: TRBD2
size: -
CDR3: CASSEEASGVTNEQFF
DNA: TGTGCCAGCAGTGAAGAGGCTAGCGGCGTAACGAATGAGCAGTTCTTC

V: TRBV19
J: TRBJ1-4
D: -
size: -
CDR3: CASSIRRGGNEKLFF
DNA: TGTGCCAGTAGTATTAGGAGGGGAGGAAATGAAAAACTGTTTTTT

V: TRBV11-2
J: TRBJ2-7
D: -
size: few
CDR3: CASSLGSGVYEQYF
DNA: TGTGCCAGCAGCTTAGGCTCAGGGGTCTACGAGCAGTACTTC

V: TRBV19
J: TRBJ1-1
D: -
size: -
CDR3: CASRAQGLNTEAFF
DNA: TGTGCCAGTAGAGCCCAGGGTTTAAACACTGAAGCTTTCTTT

V: TRBV28
J: TRBJ1-3
D: -
size: -
CDR3: CASSFQGLYSGNTIYF
DNA: TGTGCCAGCAGTTTTCAGGGTCTTTACTCTGGAAACACCATATATTTT

V: TRBV19
J: TRBJ1-6
D: -
size: once
CDR3: CASSWGGQGISPLHF
DNA: TGTGCCAGTAGTTGGGGGGGACAAGGGATCTCACCCCTCCACTTT

V: TRBV28
J: TRBJ1-1
D: TRBD1
size: -
CDR3: CASSFLQGAFF
DNA: TGTGCCAGCAGTTTTTTACAGGGGGCTTTCTTT

V: TRBV19
J: TRBJ1-5
D: TRBD1
size: -
CDR3: CASSSFNRGPHQPQHF
DNA: TGTGCCAGTAGCTCATTTAACAGGGGGCCGCATCAGCCCCAGCATTTT

V: TRBV9
J: TRBJ1-6
D: -
size: -
CDR3: CASSVYGGDSPLHF
DNA: TGTGCCAGCAGCGTCTATGGAGGTGATTCACCCCTCCACTTT

V: TRBV6-6
J: TRBJ1-5
D: -
size: once
CDR3: CASSPPEQNQPQHF
DNA: TGTGCCAGCAGTCCTCCGGAGCAGAATCAGCCCCAGCATTTT

V: TRBV5-1
J: TRBJ1-6
D: -
size: -
CDR3: CASSSTGKPGFSPLHF
DNA: TGCGCCAGCAGCTCAACCGGGAAGCCGGGTTTCTCACCCCTCCACTTT

V: TRBV6-1
J: TRBJ2-5
D: TRBD2
size: -
CDR3: CASSEVAGLGGETQYF
DNA: TGTGCCAGCAGTGAAGTAGCGGGACTAGGCGGAGAGACCCAGTACTTC

V: TRBV6-1
J: TRBJ1-6
D: -
size: -
CDR3: CASSGEPEGRNSPLHF
DNA: TGTGCCAGCAGTGGCGAGCCGGAGGGTCGGAATTCACCCCTCCACTTT

V: TRBV5-5
J: TRBJ1-6
D: -
size: -
CDR3: CASSLTPGQVNSPLHF
DNA: TGTGCCAGCAGCCTTACCCCGGGACAAGTAAATTCACCCCTCCACTTT

V: TRBV6-2/TRBV6-3
J: TRBJ1-2
D: TRBD1
size: once
CDR3: CASSLGQGTGYTF
DNA: TGTGCCAGCAGTCTGGGACAGGGTACGGGCTACACCTTC

V: TRBV18
J: TRBJ1-1
D: -
size: -
CDR3: CASSPTTNTEAFF
DNA: TGTGCCAGCTCCCCAACAACGAACACTGAAGCTTTCTTT

V: TRBV11-2
J: TRBJ2-3
D: -
size: -
CDR3: CASGKTGPGSTDTQYF
DNA: TGTGCCAGCGGAAAGACAGGCCCCGGGTCCACAGATACGCAGTATTTT

V: TRBV6-5
J: TRBJ1-1
D: -
size: -
CDR3: CASSQGPNTEAFF
DNA: TGTGCCAGCAGTCAGGGTCCGAACACTGAAGCTTTCTTT

V: TRBV15
J: TRBJ1-2
D: TRBD1
size: -
CDR3: CATSRQGQNGYTF
DNA: TGTGCCACCAGCAGACAGGGACAGAATGGCTACACCTTC

V: TRBV6-1
J: TRBJ2-1
D: TRBD2
size: -
CDR3: CASSERLAGGYNEQFF
DNA: TGTGCCAGCAGTGAAAGACTAGCGGGGGGCTACAATGAGCAGTTCTTC

V: TRBV29-1
J: TRBJ2-2
D: -
size: few
CDR3: CSVGQGITGELFF
DNA: TGCAGCGTTGGGCAGGGAATCACCGGGGAGCTGTTTTTT

V: TRBV29-1
J: TRBJ1-1
D: TRBD1
size: -
CDR3: CSAQFQGENTEAFF
DNA: TGCAGCGCTCAATTCCAGGGGGAGAACACTGAAGCTTTCTTT

V: TRBV30
J: TRBJ2-1
D: -
size: -
CDR3: CAWGGRNEQFF
DNA: TGTGCCTGGGGCGGTAGGAATGAGCAGTTCTTC

V: TRBV6-4
J: TRBJ1-1
D: -
size: once
CDR3: CASSDSMEGKLMNTEAFF
DNA: TGTGCCAGCAGTGACTCAATGGAGGGAAAGCTCATGAACACTGAAGCTTTCTTT